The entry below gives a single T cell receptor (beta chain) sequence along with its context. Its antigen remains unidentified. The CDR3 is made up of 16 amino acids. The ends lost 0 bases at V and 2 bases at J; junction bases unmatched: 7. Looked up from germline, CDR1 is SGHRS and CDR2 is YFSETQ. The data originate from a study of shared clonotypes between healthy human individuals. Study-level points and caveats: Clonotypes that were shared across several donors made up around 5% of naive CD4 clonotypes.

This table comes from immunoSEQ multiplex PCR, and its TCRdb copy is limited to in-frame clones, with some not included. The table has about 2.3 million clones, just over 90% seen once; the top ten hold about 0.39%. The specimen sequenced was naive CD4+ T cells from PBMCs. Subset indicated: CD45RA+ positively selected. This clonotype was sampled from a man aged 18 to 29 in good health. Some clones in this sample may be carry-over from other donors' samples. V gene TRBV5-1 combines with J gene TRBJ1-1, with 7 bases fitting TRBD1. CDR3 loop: CASSLGMGTANTEAFF. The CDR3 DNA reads TGCGCCAGCAGCTTGGGGATGGGGACAGCCAACACTGAAGCTTTCTTT.